One and the same sample provided the 11 T cell receptor beta chains below, sequenced in a study of blood T cell repertoires in COVID-19. TCRdb's table, derived via immunoSEQ multiplex PCR, lists solely in-frame clones and lacks some. This sample yields almost 80,000 clones, of which 75% to 95% are seen a single time; roughly 0.78% belongs to the top ten. What was sequenced was peripheral blood. These receptors all stem from a woman aged 80 or over with acute or convalescent COVID-19.

CDR3 amino acids: CASSSAPTGGHEQYF. The CDR3 region has the DNA TGTGCCAGCAGCTCCGCCCCGACAGGGGGACACGAGCAGTACTTC. This sequence joins TRBV5-4 and TRBJ2-7; 9 positions agree with TRBD1. The CDR3 is 15 amino acids. V lost 3 bases, J lost 5 bases, and 9 bases stayed unmatched. Germline V gene lookup returns CDR1 SGHNT and CDR2 YYREEE (reference sequence).

The chain's CDR3 is CASSYGRGSYGYTF. CDR3 DNA sequence: TGTGCCAGCAGTTACGGCAGGGGGTCATATGGCTACACCTTC. The chain recombines TRBV6-5 with TRBJ1-2; 7 nucleotides agree with TRBD1. The CDR3 covers 14 residues. V dropped 2 bases and J dropped 5; count of bases not matched to a gene: 5. Germline V gene lookup returns CDR1 MNHEY and CDR2 SVGAGI.

V usage is TRBV27 and J usage is TRBJ2-3; D remains unclear. The length of the CDR3 is 17 residues. Germline-derived CDR1 and CDR2 are MNHEY and SMNVEV (reference sequence). Trimming left V 5 bases short and J 1 base short, with 19 bases between. The CDR3, as DNA: TGTGCCAGCAGTCCCCGCGCGACAAACGCCGGCACAGATACGCAGTATTTT. It translates to CASSPRATNAGTDTQYF.

CDR3 residues: CASSFLPGTSGRNYEQYF. CDR3 coding DNA: TGCGCCAGCAGCTTCCTTCCCGGGACTAGCGGGAGAAACTACGAGCAGTACTTC. V and J are TRBV5-1 and TRBJ2-7; 14 bases line up with TRBD2. Germline trimming cut 2 bases from V and 3 bases from J; bases unmatched to any gene: 10. The CDR3 is 18 residues long. Germline V CDR1 and CDR2: SGHRS, YFSETQ.

The chain employs TRBV19 and TRBJ2-7; perhaps TRBD1 as D (6 bases). V lost 7 bases and J 0 bases, leaving 13 bases between the germline ends. Germline V gene data show CDR1 as LNHDA and CDR2 as SQIVND (reference sequence). The CDR3 consists of 14 residues. The DNA for the CDR3 is TGTGCCAGTACCCCGACAGGAAGCTCCTACGAGCAGTACTTC. It codes for CASTPTGSSYEQYF.

The chain carries TRBV23-1 and TRBJ1-4, with D uncertain. TRBV23-1 is sorted into the ORF group, with uncertain function. CDR3 size: 17 residues. Trimming took off 4 bases at V and 0 bases at J, with 15 bases between the two ends. CDR3 nucleotides: TGCGCCAGCAGTCCGTTCAGCCGACGGGCAACTAATGAAAAACTGTTTTTT. Translation gives CASSPFSRRATNEKLFF.

The J gene is TRBJ1-5, the V gene TRBV9; 7 bases fit TRBD1. With 10 bases clipped from V and 3 bases from J, the junction kept 10 bases outside the gene matches. Germline V gene sequence: CDR1 SGDLS, CDR2 YYNGEE. The CDR3 length is 14 residues. Here the CDR3 reads CAEEGGYPNQPQHF. DNA of the CDR3: TGTGCCGAAGAAGGGGGCTACCCCAATCAGCCCCAGCATTTT.

The rearrangement joins TRBV6-5 to TRBJ2-7; no reliable D call. The CDR3 contains 13 residues. V was trimmed by 6 bases and J by 6 bases, leaving 15 bases between them. Germline CDR1 and CDR2: MNHEY and SVGAGI. CDR3 DNA sequence: TGTGCCAGCAGGGGCCAAGAAGTCTCCGAGCAGTACTTC. Amino acids: CASRGQEVSEQYF.

The V and J genes are TRBV11-3 and TRBJ2-7; D possibly corresponds to TRBD1 (5 bases). CDR1 and CDR2 from the germline V gene are SGHNT and YENEEA. Trimming pared 10 bases from V and 0 bases from J, leaving 10 bases between. The CDR3 totals 12 residues. Here the CDR3 DNA reads TGTGCCATTGCGACAGACTCCTACGAGCAGTACTTC. The encoded protein is CAIATDSYEQYF.

V usage is TRBV27 and J usage is TRBJ1-6; no clear D gene. Per germline, CDR1 MNHEY and CDR2 SMNVEV (reference sequence). The CDR3 contains 15 residues. Trimming shortened V by 11 bases and J by 0 bases, and 14 bases separated the two germline ends. The CDR3 region has the DNA TGTGCCTCTCGCGCCCGGGGCTCCTATAATTCACCCCTCCACTTT. This codes for CASRARGSYNSPLHF.

The chain has TRBV28 and TRBJ2-1, with TRBD2 identical over 9 bases. Germline CDR1 and CDR2: MDHEN and SYDVKM. The CDR3 extends over 16 amino acids. V was pared by 6 bases and J by 0 bases, with 6 bases of the junction left unmatched. CDR3 in DNA: TGTGCCAGCAGACAACTAGCGGGTTTCTCCTACAATGAGCAGTTCTTC. It is translated as CASRQLAGFSYNEQFF. Together with reference TRBV28 and TRBJ2-1, the CDR3 gives the full variable domain: DVKVTQSSRYLVKRTGEKVFLECVQDMDHENMFWYRQDPGLGLRLIYFSYDVKMKEKGDIPEGYSVSREKKERFSLILESASTNQTSMYLCASRQLAGFSYNEQFFGPGTRLTVL.